The rows below give T cell receptor beta chains drawn from one sample of a study of blood T cells in healthy people across ages. TCRdb recomputed calls from the 5' RACE reads with MiXCR, one row per CDR3 protein. This sample carries about 1.4 million distinct CDR3 sequences, approximately 59% of them seen once, and the ten largest clones take roughly 7%. The sample taken for sequencing was blood. These receptors were collected from a man between 18 and 35 years old in good health. CDR3s include the opening cysteine and the closing phenylalanine or tryptophan. A D gene is named only where the DNA matches it firmly. A clone size is listed for some rows: how often the clone was seen (once, few, many), or a class if it is expanded.

NA,TRBJ1-1,NA,TRBV7-9,TGTGCCAGCAGCCTGACAGCGACTTACACTGAAGCTTTCTTT,CASSLTATYTEAFF
NA,TRBJ1-5,NA,TRBV12-3/TRBV12-4,TGTGCCAGCAGTCTTACCGAATATAATCAGCCCCAGCATTTT,CASSLTEYNQPQHF
NA,TRBJ1-4,NA,TRBV7-9,TGTGCCAGCAGCTTAGACAGGGCGAATGAAAAACTGTTTTTT,CASSLDRANEKLFF
NA,TRBJ2-1,TRBD2,TRBV5-1,TGCGCCAGCAGCTTGGTTTCTAGCGGGACCAATGAGCAGTTCTTC,CASSLVSSGTNEQFF
NA,TRBJ2-2,NA,TRBV20-1,TGCAGTGCTAGACCCCTCGACTACTACACCGGGGAGCTGTTTTTT,CSARPLDYYTGELFF
NA,TRBJ2-1,NA,TRBV18,TGTGCCAGCTCACCGCCTGTAACCTACAATGAGCAGTTCTTC,CASSPPVTYNEQFF
NA,TRBJ2-3,NA,TRBV2,TGTGCCAGCGACAGGCACCCAGATACGCAGTATTTT,CASDRHPDTQYF
NA,TRBJ2-7,NA,TRBV4-3,TGCGCCAGCAGCCAAGAGGGTTATGGCCACGAGCAGTACTTC,CASSQEGYGHEQYF
NA,TRBJ2-7,TRBD1,TRBV28,TGTGCCAGCAGTGGGGATATTGGGGACAGGGGCATTTCGAAGCACTACGAGCAGTACTTC,CASSGDIGDRGISKHYEQYF
few,TRBJ2-5,NA,TRBV4-1,TGCGCCAGCAGCCAAGGACCGGGGGATGTAGAGACCCAGTACTTC,CASSQGPGDVETQYF
NA,TRBJ1-2,TRBD1,TRBV29-1,TGCAGCGGCGGAGGGGGCTTCTATGGCTACACCTTC,CSGGGGFYGYTF
NA,TRBJ2-7,NA,TRBV12-3/TRBV12-4,TGTGCCAGCAGTTTAGGGAATAACCCCTACGAGCAGTACTTC,CASSLGNNPYEQYF
few,TRBJ1-2,NA,TRBV20-1,TGCAGTGCCTCAGGGAAGTGGAACTATGGCTACACCTTC,CSASGKWNYGYTF
NA,TRBJ1-1,NA,TRBV18,TGTGCCAGCTCACCGCTCCGTCAGGGAGACACTGAAGCTTTCTTT,CASSPLRQGDTEAFF
once,TRBJ2-3,NA,TRBV7-9,TGTGCCAGCAGCTCGGGACATCCTCGCACAGATACGCAGTATTTT,CASSSGHPRTDTQYF
NA,TRBJ1-6,NA,TRBV28,TGTGCCAGCAGTCCGGTACTTCCCTCACCCCTCCACTTT,CASSPVLPSPLHF
NA,TRBJ2-3,TRBD2,TRBV4-3,TGCGCCAGCAGCCTCCGACTAGCGGATACCACAGATACGCAGTATTTT,CASSLRLADTTDTQYF
NA,TRBJ2-7,TRBD2,TRBV29-1,TGCAGCGTTGAACTACCGACTAGCGGGGTGTACGAGCAGTACTTC,CSVELPTSGVYEQYF
NA,TRBJ2-3,TRBD1,TRBV27,TGTGCCAGCACCGTAGCCCCGGGACAGGGGGCGTCAGATACGCAGTATTTT,CASTVAPGQGASDTQYF
NA,TRBJ2-7,TRBD1,TRBV10-3,TGTGCCACTGGAACCGGGACAGGGACGAACGAGCAGTACTTC,CATGTGTGTNEQYF
once,TRBJ2-3,NA,TRBV5-1,TGCGCCAGCAGCTTGGAAGGGGATTCGAGTACAGATACGCAGTATTTT,CASSLEGDSSTDTQYF
few,TRBJ1-2,TRBD1,TRBV10-3,TGTGCCACCACGGGACAGGGGGCGCAGGAATCCCTTGGGGACTACTATGGCTACACCTTC,CATTGQGAQESLGDYYGYTF
NA,TRBJ2-7,NA,TRBV12-3/TRBV12-4,TGTGCCAGCACCCTGGCCGGGTGGGCCTACGAGCAGTACTTC,CASTLAGWAYEQYF
NA,TRBJ2-1,TRBD2,TRBV5-1,TGCGCCAGCAGCCTGGATATGCGGGGGGGGCACAATGAGCAGTTCTTC,CASSLDMRGGHNEQFF
NA,TRBJ2-3,NA,TRBV6-2/TRBV6-3,TGTGCCAGCACCCGTAGGGCCCCTAGCACAGATACGCAGTATTTT,CASTRRAPSTDTQYF